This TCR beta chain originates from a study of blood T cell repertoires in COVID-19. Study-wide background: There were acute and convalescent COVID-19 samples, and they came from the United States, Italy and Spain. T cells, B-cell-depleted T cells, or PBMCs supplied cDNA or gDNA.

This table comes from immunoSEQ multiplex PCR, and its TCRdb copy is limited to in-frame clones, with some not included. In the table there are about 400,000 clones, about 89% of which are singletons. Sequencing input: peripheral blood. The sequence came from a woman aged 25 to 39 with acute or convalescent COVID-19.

CDR3 amino acids: CASSTGYAPVAQYF. The CDR3 nucleotides are TGCGCCAGCAGTACCGGGTACGCCCCGGTAGCGCAGTATTTT. The chain joins TRBV10-1 to TRBJ2-3; D remains ambiguous. CDR3 length: 14 amino acids. The germline gives CDR1 WNHNN, CDR2 SYGVQD (reference sequence). The V end was cut by 5 bases, the J end by 10 bases, with 19 bases between.